This passage covers 31 T cell receptor beta chains from one sample sequenced in a study of CD8+CD57+ T cells in acquired aplastic anemia. Genomic DNA, serving as template, underwent TCR beta VDJ and CDR3 profiling. TCRdb fed the reads into MiXCR, producing one record per CDR3 protein. The sample includes about 190,000 distinct CDR3 sequences, around 66% of them seen just once. The sequencing sample was made of sorted CD4+, CD8+, or CD8+CD57+ T cells (not recorded which) from PBMCs. The receptors were sampled from a human donor with severe aplastic anemia or a healthy control (not recorded which).

This rearrangement joins TRBV10-2 to TRBJ2-7, with D possibly being TRBD2 (6 bases). Germline loops: CDR1 WSHSY, CDR2 SAAADI. The length of the CDR3 is 13 residues. V gave up 2 bases and J gave up 9 bases, with 14 bases separating them. CDR3 residues: CASSEGLPRAQYF. CDR3 bases: TGCGCCAGCAGTGAGGGACTACCCCGAGCGCAGTACTTC.

V is TRBV7-9 and J is TRBJ1-6; TRBD1 matches at 9 bases. V dropped 5 bases and J dropped 7; count of bases not matched to a gene: 6. This CDR3 is 15 amino acids long. CDR1 is SEHNR, CDR2 FQNEAQ, per germline (reference sequence). For the CDR3, the DNA is TGTGCCAGCAGCCAGAGGACAGGGGAAAATTCACCCCTCCACTTT. Its translation is CASSQRTGENSPLHF.

The chain employs TRBV19 and TRBJ1-1; D not certain. CDR1 and CDR2 (germline): LNHDA, SQIVND (reference sequence). V lost 8 bases to trimming and J lost 1 base, with 8 bases between them. The CDR3 consists of 12 residues. The CDR3: CASPLQNTEAFF. CDR3 sequence (DNA): TGTGCCAGTCCTTTACAGAACACTGAAGCTTTCTTT.

This clonotype was counted a few times. The chain carries TRBV2 and TRBJ1-5; 7 positions agree with TRBD1. The junction had 10 bases not matched to a gene; V was cut back by 5 bases and J by 6 bases. The CDR3 totals 15 residues. In germline, CDR1 is SNHLY, CDR2 FYNNEI. This chain's CDR3 is CASSQWGTVAQPQHF. CDR3 nucleotides: TGTGCCAGCAGTCAGTGGGGGACAGTGGCTCAGCCCCAGCATTTT.

The chain links TRBV9 to TRBJ2-7, with 8 bases lining up with TRBD1. V shed 4 bases and J 1 base; nucleotides not matched to a gene: 13. The CDR3 sequence is 17 residues long. Per germline, CDR1 SGDLS and CDR2 YYNGEE. The CDR3 spells CASSSLPGTGTSYEQYF. CDR3 nucleotides: TGTGCCAGCAGCTCCCTCCCCGGGACAGGAACTTCCTACGAGCAGTACTTC.

This clonotype was picked up many times. The V and J genes are TRBV12-3 or TRBV12-4 and TRBJ2-7, with D possibly matching TRBD1 (5 bases). Trimming cost V 5 bases and J 7 bases, with 15 bases left between them. The CDR3 is made up of 13 amino acids. The CDR3 loop reads CASSLTVAGEQYF. In DNA, the CDR3 is TGTGCCAGCAGTCTGACAGTGGCTGGGGAGCAGTACTTC.

V gene TRBV10-3 combines with J gene TRBJ2-1; 9 bases map to TRBD2. CDR3 size: 15 residues. V dropped 10 bases and J dropped 8; count of bases not matched to a gene: 15. Germline assignment: CDR1 ENHRY and CDR2 SYGVKD. CDR3 region: CATNRAREGLDEQFF. Here the CDR3 DNA reads TGTGCCACCAATCGGGCGCGGGAGGGCCTCGATGAGCAGTTCTTC.

The V gene is TRBV20-1, the J gene TRBJ1-5; D unclear. The V end lost 4 bases, the J end lost 7 bases, and 14 bases lay between the germline ends. In germline, CDR1 is DFQATT, CDR2 SNEGSKA (reference sequence). The CDR3 spans 13 residues. The CDR3: CSANSVGRQPQHF. The DNA for the CDR3 is TGCAGTGCTAACTCCGTGGGAAGGCAGCCCCAGCATTTT.

There are a few counts of this clonotype. This chain joins TRBV15 and TRBJ2-3, with D hard to call. The germline V and J ends were trimmed by 0 bases and 10 bases, with 14 bases remaining between them. Germline V gene sequence: CDR1 LNHNV, CDR2 YYDKDF (reference sequence). The CDR3 runs to 14 residues. CDR3 region: CATSRDGLIGPQYF. The CDR3 DNA reads TGTGCCACCAGCAGAGATGGGCTAATCGGTCCGCAGTATTTT.

This sequence joins TRBV2 and TRBJ2-3; weak D call: TRBD2 (5 bases). V was pared by 2 bases and J by 5 bases, with 14 bases between. Germline values: CDR1 SNHLY, CDR2 FYNNEI. The CDR3 runs 15 residues. CDR3 sequence reads: CASSERGLRKDTQYF. CDR3 in DNA: TGTGCCAGCAGTGAACGAGGGCTTAGAAAAGATACGCAGTATTTT.

This chain joins TRBV7-9 and TRBJ1-6, with no clear D. The germline V gene encodes CDR1 SEHNR and CDR2 FQNEAQ (reference sequence). The CDR3 consists of 14 residues. V was pared by 5 bases and J by 9 bases, with 14 bases between. The CDR3, as DNA: TGTGCCAGCAGCCCCACGCGGGAAGGTTCACCCCTCCACTTT. This codes for CASSPTREGSPLHF.

This chain links TRBV3-1 with TRBJ1-2; the match to TRBD1 covers 10 bases. CDR3 length equals 17 residues. Losses at the gene ends were 1 base for V and 2 bases for J; bases not matched to a gene: 7. In germline, CDR1 is LGHDT, CDR2 YNNKEL (reference sequence). CDR3 region: CASSQGGGTGANYGYTF. The CDR3, as DNA: TGTGCCAGCAGCCAAGGAGGAGGGACAGGGGCCAACTATGGCTACACCTTC.

V usage is TRBV20-1 and J usage is TRBJ1-6; no definite D call. With 0 bases removed from V and 14 bases from J, the gap between germline ends came to 17 bases. Germline CDR1 reads DFQATT; CDR2 reads SNEGSKA (reference sequence). There are 14 residues in the CDR3. The CDR3 nucleotides read TGCAGTGCTAGAGATGGAGACCGAATACCATCCCTCCACTTT. Translating gives CSARDGDRIPSLHF.

The CDR3 coding sequence is TGTGCCAGCAGTGACTCCAGGGGCCGGGAGCAGTACTTC. Protein: CASSDSRGREQYF. This chain uses TRBV2 with TRBJ2-7; D perhaps matches TRBD1 (6 bases). The CDR3 has 13 residues. CDR1 and CDR2 (germline): SNHLY, FYNNEI. V dropped 3 bases and J dropped 7 bases, with 13 bases sitting between them.

This sequence joins TRBV2 and TRBJ1-1; D is possibly TRBD1 (6 bases). Germline V CDR1 and CDR2: SNHLY, FYNNEI. The V end lost 4 bases, the J end lost 11 bases, and 14 bases lay between the germline ends. The CDR3 runs to 12 residues. The CDR3 sequence: CASSGWGPAAFF. CDR3 in DNA: TGTGCCAGCAGTGGTTGGGGGCCTGCGGCTTTCTTT.

The chain is built from TRBV15 and TRBJ2-5; 8 bases are a match to TRBD1. The CDR3 is 17 amino acids. Per germline, CDR1 LNHNV and CDR2 YYDKDF (reference sequence). V was clipped by 1 base and J by 3 bases; unmatched bases: 10. CDR3: CATSRVGGTGEEETQYF. Written as DNA, the CDR3 is TGTGCCACCAGCAGAGTAGGGGGGACAGGAGAAGAAGAGACCCAGTACTTC.

The chain is built from TRBV5-8 and TRBJ2-7; D not resolved. V gave up 2 bases and J gave up 0 bases, with 9 bases separating them. CDR3 length: 14 residues. Germline loops: CDR1 SGHTS, CDR2 YDEGEE. The CDR3 region is CASSFNVYSYEQYF. CDR3 sequence (DNA): TGTGCCAGCAGCTTTAATGTGTACTCCTACGAGCAGTACTTC.

The gene calls are TRBV7-8 and TRBJ2-5; no firm D call. V lost 1 base, J lost 2 bases, and 8 bases lay in between. From germline, CDR1 is SGHVS and CDR2 FQNEAQ. CDR3 size: 14 residues. The CDR3 DNA reads as TGTGCCAGCAGCTTAGATGGGTTGCAAGAGACCCAGTACTTC. This sequence encodes CASSLDGLQETQYF.

The chain links TRBV19 to TRBJ2-2; D is uncertain. The germline V and J ends were trimmed by 5 bases and 5 bases, with 9 bases remaining between them. Germline assignment: CDR1 LNHDA and CDR2 SQIVND (reference sequence). This CDR3 has 13 residues. The CDR3 here is CASSESYTGELFF. The CDR3 DNA is TGTGCCAGTAGTGAATCTTATACCGGGGAGCTGTTTTTT.

In its sample, this clonotype was seen once. V gene TRBV7-9 combines with J gene TRBJ1-6; 8 bases are shared with TRBD1. Unmatched junction bases numbered 9, after V lost 5 bases and J lost 3 bases. The CDR3 extends over 17 amino acids. Germline V gene lookup returns CDR1 SEHNR and CDR2 FQNEAQ (reference sequence). DNA for the CDR3: TGTGCCAGCAGCCGAGGCGGACAGGGAAACTATAATTCACCCCTCCACTTT. Amino acid sequence: CASSRGGQGNYNSPLHF.

V gene TRBV10-3 combines with J gene TRBJ1-2; TRBD1 might be the D (6 bases). V was trimmed by 10 bases and J by 2 bases, leaving 20 bases between them. The length of the CDR3 is 15 residues. Germline assignment: CDR1 ENHRY and CDR2 SYGVKD. The CDR3 sequence is CASRDWGATNYGYTF. The CDR3 DNA reads TGTGCCAGCCGAGATTGGGGGGCGACAAACTATGGCTACACCTTC.

About this clonotype itself: This clone may be a read error of a much larger clone one base away. V gene TRBV6-4 combines with J gene TRBJ2-1; 7 bases agree with TRBD2. V dropped 0 bases and J dropped 2; count of bases not matched to a gene: 1. The CDR3 loop spans 15 amino acids. Germline assignment: CDR1 MRHNA and CDR2 SNTAGT. The CDR3 here is CASSDSGGAYNEQFF. CDR3 DNA: TGTGCCAGCAGTGACTCGGGGGGGGCCTACAATGAGCAGTTCTTC.

This rearrangement joins TRBV12-3 or TRBV12-4 to TRBJ1-6, with D possibly TRBD1 on 6 matching bases. Trimming removed 1 base from V and 7 bases from J, with 8 bases in between. This CDR3 has 14 residues. The CDR3 DNA reads TGTGCCAGCAGTTTAGACAGGGAGAATTCACCCCTCCACTTT. Translation gives CASSLDRENSPLHF.

To note about this clonotype: Here the CDR3 omits its conserved ending phenylalanine or tryptophan, so a read error is the likely source. This chain uses TRBV7-3 with TRBJ1-1, with no clear D. The CDR3 runs 13 residues. V lost 2 bases and J 4 bases, leaving 8 bases between the germline ends. Germline values: CDR1 SGHTA, CDR2 FQGTGA. The CDR3 DNA reads as TGTGCCAGCAGCTTAGGAGGTGCCACTGAAGCTTTCTCT. Translation: CASSLGGATEAFS.

This clonotype occurred many times. The V gene is TRBV27, the J gene TRBJ1-2; 8 bases map to TRBD1. This CDR3 contains 15 residues. V was pared by 2 bases and J by 8 bases, with 10 bases of the junction left unmatched. The germline CDR1 and CDR2 sequences are MNHEY and SMNVEV (reference sequence). The CDR3 bases are TGTGCCAGCAGTTTAGGTCAGGGGGCCCTAAGGGGCTACACCTTC. Its protein is CASSLGQGALRGYTF.

This chain uses TRBV12-3 or TRBV12-4 with TRBJ2-7, with 11 bases identical to TRBD2. The trim removed 7 bases at V and 5 bases at J, leaving 7 bases unmatched. CDR3 length: 14 amino acids. The CDR3 DNA reads TGTGCCAGCATCCATAGCGGGAGGGCCAACGAGCAGTACTTC. Residues: CASIHSGRANEQYF.

The chain uses TRBV5-1 and TRBJ1-1; D not certain. The CDR3 spans 15 residues. The germline V gene encodes CDR1 SGHRS and CDR2 YFSETQ. V was trimmed by 4 bases and J by 1 base, leaving 14 bases between them. CDR3 in DNA: TGCGCCAGCAGCCAAACCAGCCCAGGGAACACTGAAGCTTTCTTT. Its protein is CASSQTSPGNTEAFF.

The V and J genes are TRBV4-2 and TRBJ2-7; weak D call: TRBD2 (6 bases). This CDR3 contains 14 residues. Trimming removed 4 bases at V and 4 bases at J, with 14 bases between. Germline CDR1 and CDR2: LGHNA and YNFKEQ. The CDR3 DNA sequence: TGTGCCAGCAGCCCGGGGGTCGGGGATTACGAGCAGTACTTC. Its translation: CASSPGVGDYEQYF.

This sequence joins TRBV15 and TRBJ2-7, with 7 bases fitting TRBD1. The CDR3 runs to 14 residues. With V trimmed by 5 bases and J by 4 bases, 8 bases remained unmatched. Germline V lookup: CDR1 LNHNV, CDR2 YYDKDF (reference sequence). CDR3 region: CATSEGQPVYEQYF. CDR3 DNA: TGTGCCACCAGCGAGGGACAGCCGGTTTACGAGCAGTACTTC.

The rearrangement uses TRBV10-1 and TRBJ1-2; 8 nucleotides line up with TRBD1. Per germline, CDR1 WNHNN and CDR2 SYGVQD (reference sequence). This CDR3 is built from 14 residues. V lost 6 bases, J lost 8 bases, and 11 bases stayed unmatched. CDR3 sequence reads: CASRRTGNCWGYTF. DNA for the CDR3: TGCGCCAGCAGAAGGACAGGGAATTGTTGGGGCTACACCTTC.

This clonotype was counted ten times or more. The rearrangement joins TRBV27 to TRBJ2-7; TRBD1 matches 10 bases. The germline gives CDR1 MNHEY, CDR2 SMNVEV (reference sequence). The CDR3 spans 15 residues. Trimming at V came to 3 bases and at J to 6 bases, leaving 8 bases not matched to a gene. CDR3 in amino acids: CASSLVGTGAAEQYF. CDR3 DNA: TGTGCCAGCAGTTTGGTCGGGACAGGGGCGGCCGAGCAGTACTTC.